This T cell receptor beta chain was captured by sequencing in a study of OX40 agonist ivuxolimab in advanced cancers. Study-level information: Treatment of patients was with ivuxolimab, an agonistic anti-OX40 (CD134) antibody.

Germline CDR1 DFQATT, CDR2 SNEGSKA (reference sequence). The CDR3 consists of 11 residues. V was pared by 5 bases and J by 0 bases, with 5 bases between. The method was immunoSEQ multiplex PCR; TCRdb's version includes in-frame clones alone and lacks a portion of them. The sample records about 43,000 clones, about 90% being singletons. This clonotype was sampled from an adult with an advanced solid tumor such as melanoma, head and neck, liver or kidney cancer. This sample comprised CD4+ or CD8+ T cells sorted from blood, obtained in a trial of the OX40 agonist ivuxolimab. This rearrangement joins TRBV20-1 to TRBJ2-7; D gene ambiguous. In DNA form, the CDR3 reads TGCAGTGCTGCGGTCTCCTACGAGCAGTACTTC. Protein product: CSAAVSYEQYF.